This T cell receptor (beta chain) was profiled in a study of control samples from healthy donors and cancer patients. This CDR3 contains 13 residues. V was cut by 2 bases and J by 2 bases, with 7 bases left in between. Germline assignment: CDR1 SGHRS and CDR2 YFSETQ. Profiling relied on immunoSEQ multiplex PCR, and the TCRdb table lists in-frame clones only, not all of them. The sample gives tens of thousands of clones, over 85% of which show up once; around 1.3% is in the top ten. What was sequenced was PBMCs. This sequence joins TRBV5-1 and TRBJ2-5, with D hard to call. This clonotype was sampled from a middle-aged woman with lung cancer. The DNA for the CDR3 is TGCGCCAGCAGCTTACAACCGCAAGAGACCCAGTACTTC. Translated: CASSLQPQETQYF.